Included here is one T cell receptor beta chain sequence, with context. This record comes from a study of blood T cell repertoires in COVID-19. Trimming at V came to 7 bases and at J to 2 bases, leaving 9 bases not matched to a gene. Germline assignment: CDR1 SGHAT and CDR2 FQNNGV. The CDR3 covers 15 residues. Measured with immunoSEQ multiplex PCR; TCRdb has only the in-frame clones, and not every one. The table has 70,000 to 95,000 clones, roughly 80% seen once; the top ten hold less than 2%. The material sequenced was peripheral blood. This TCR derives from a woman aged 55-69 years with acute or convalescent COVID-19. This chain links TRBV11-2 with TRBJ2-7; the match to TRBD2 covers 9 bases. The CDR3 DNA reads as TGTGCCAGCAACCTACTTAGCGGGGGCCCCTACGAGCAGTACTTC. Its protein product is CASNLLSGGPYEQYF.